Presented here are 16 T cell receptor beta chains from one specimen sequenced in a study of beta chain features in type 1 diabetes. The sequenced template was cDNA made from the entire isolated RNA. Sequenced by immunoSEQ multiplex PCR; TCRdb stores in-frame clones only, minus some. The repertoire includes roughly 330,000 clones, roughly 13% of them detected once, and roughly 0.015% sits in the top ten. Findings of the study overall: Shortening of TCRB CDR3s, moderate but significant, appeared in all four CD4+ subsets of Type 1 diabetes patients.

These TCRs' antigens remain unknown. Sequencing was carried out using naive CD4+ T cells from blood. The source is a woman aged 18-30 years with type 1 diabetes.

There are a few counts of this clone. This chain uses TRBV30 with TRBJ2-5, with D possibly being TRBD1 (5 bases). The germline V and J ends were trimmed by 8 bases and 4 bases, with 23 bases remaining between them. CDR3 length: 15 residues. The germline CDR1 and CDR2 sequences are GTSNPN and SVGIG (reference sequence). CDR3 protein: CAHNTGNQQGETQYF. In nucleotides, the CDR3 is TGTGCCCACAATACAGGAAACCAGCAGGGAGAGACCCAGTACTTC.

V is TRBV30 and J is TRBJ1-1; D remains ambiguous. This CDR3 region has 11 residues. Looked up from germline, CDR1 is GTSNPN and CDR2 is SVGIG (reference sequence). CDR3 coding DNA: TGTGCTATTGCCCCAGAAATTGAAGCTTTCTTT. It yields the protein CAIAPEIEAFF.

Only a few counts were recorded for this clone. The gene calls are TRBV4-2 and TRBJ2-7; 7 positions match TRBD1. The CDR3 has 15 amino acids. The junction had 6 bases not matched to a gene; V was cut back by 1 base and J by 3 bases. Germline V gene sequence: CDR1 LGHNA, CDR2 YNFKEQ. The CDR3 is CASSQGTGTVYEQYF. CDR3 nucleotide sequence: TGTGCCAGCAGCCAAGGAACCGGGACAGTCTACGAGCAGTACTTC.

This clone was counted between two and nine times. V gene TRBV6-5 combines with J gene TRBJ1-1, with D perhaps TRBD1 (6 bases). This CDR3 is built from 12 residues. Germline V gives CDR1 MNHEY, CDR2 SVGAGI. Trimming took off 5 bases at V and 8 bases at J, with 12 bases between the two ends. The DNA of the CDR3 is TGTGCCAGCAGTCCCTCGGACAGAGAAGCTTTCTTT. This translates into CASSPSDREAFF.

The chain has TRBV9 and TRBJ2-5; D is possibly TRBD1 (6 bases). Trimming cost V 2 bases and J 2 bases, with 10 bases left between them. The CDR3 covers 14 residues. The germline V gene encodes CDR1 SGDLS and CDR2 YYNGEE. Here the CDR3 DNA reads TGTGCCAGCAGCGTGACAGGAACACAAGAGACCCAGTACTTC. Amino acid sequence: CASSVTGTQETQYF. The full variable domain, its missing parts supplied by reference TRBV9 and TRBJ2-5, is DSGVTQTPKHLITATGQRVTLRCSPRSGDLSVYWYQQSLDQGLQFLIQYYNGEERAKGNILERFSAQQFPDLHSELNLSSLELGDSALYFCASSVTGTQETQYFGPGTRLLVL.

This clone was counted between two and nine times. The V gene is TRBV10-3, the J gene TRBJ1-1; TRBD1 matches at 9 bases. The V and J ends lost 5 bases and 5 bases, in that order; junction bases with no gene match: 12. CDR3 length: 16 residues. Germline lookup yields CDR1 ENHRY and CDR2 SYGVKD. The CDR3 here is CAISPSGTGLLTEAFF. For the CDR3, the DNA is TGTGCCATCAGTCCCTCCGGGACAGGGCTTCTGACTGAAGCTTTCTTT.

This chain joins TRBV29-1 and TRBJ2-1; 8 bases line up with TRBD2. The CDR3 is 16 residues long. V lost 1 base to trimming and J lost 4 bases; unmatched junction nucleotides: 9. Germline V gives CDR1 SQVTM, CDR2 ANQGSEA. CDR3 DNA: TGCAGCGTTGAAGCCTGGGCTAGCGGGTTTTACAATGAGCAGTTCTTC. Amino acid sequence: CSVEAWASGFYNEQFF.

The chain has TRBV28 and TRBJ2-1; 8 bases agree with TRBD2. There are 15 residues in the CDR3. V shed 6 bases and J 8 bases; nucleotides not matched to a gene: 12. Germline V gene data show CDR1 as MDHEN and CDR2 as SYDVKM. CDR3 region: CASREELAGNYEQFF. The CDR3 region has the DNA TGTGCCAGCAGGGAGGAGCTAGCGGGCAACTATGAGCAGTTCTTC.

This clone has only a few counts. The chain employs TRBV5-1 and TRBJ2-1, with TRBD2 identical over 14 bases. The CDR3 totals 17 residues. Losses at the gene ends were 4 bases for V and 8 bases for J; bases not matched to a gene: 11. Looked up from germline, CDR1 is SGHRS and CDR2 is YFSETQ. CDR3 nucleotide sequence: TGCGCCAGCAGCGGGACTAGCGGGAGTGTAGTCGGGCATGAGCAGTTCTTC. Its protein product is CASSGTSGSVVGHEQFF.

The V and J genes are TRBV4-3 and TRBJ1-5, with D maybe TRBD1 (6 bases). This CDR3 is 16 amino acids long. Germline CDR1 reads LGHNA; CDR2 reads YSLEER. The V end was cut by 2 bases, the J end by 4 bases, with 15 bases between. DNA for the CDR3: TGCGCCAGCAGCCAAAACCCAGGGGCCCAAAATCAGCCCCAGCATTTT. Translation gives CASSQNPGAQNQPQHF.

The chain joins TRBV5-1 to TRBJ2-7; TRBD1 might be the D (5 bases). CDR1 is SGHRS, CDR2 YFSETQ, per germline. CDR3 length: 14 residues. V was shortened by 1 base and J by 5 bases, with 13 bases between the two germline ends. CDR3 sequence: CASSLLGLPNEQYV. CDR3 bases: TGCGCCAGCAGCTTGCTGGGGCTCCCCAACGAGCAGTACGTC.

The J gene is TRBJ2-7, the V gene TRBV7-6; D remains unclear. The germline CDR1 and CDR2 sequences are SGHVS and FNYEAQ. The CDR3 runs to 12 residues. V lost 2 bases and J lost 5, with 7 bases in between. CDR3 sequence (DNA): TGTGCCAGCAGCTTATACCGGGACGAGCAGTACTTC. It encodes CASSLYRDEQYF.

The chain has TRBV28 and TRBJ2-7; 8 positions agree with TRBD2. CDR1 is MDHEN, CDR2 SYDVKM, per germline. Trimming took 9 bases from V and 2 from J; bases not matched to a gene: 9. The CDR3 is made up of 14 amino acids. The CDR3 DNA reads TGTGCCAGTAGGAGCGGGAGAGGGGCCTACGAGCAGTACTTC. Protein sequence: CASRSGRGAYEQYF.

The chain has TRBV12-2 and TRBJ2-7; no DNA check was done on the table's D call, TRBD1. TRBV12-2 corresponds to a pseudogene. The CDR3 covers 16 residues. This CDR3 reads CASRCGDSLSSYEQYF. CDR3 coding DNA: TGTGCAAGTCGCTGCGGGGACAGCTTATCCTCCTACGAGCAGTACTTC.

The chain employs TRBV27 and TRBJ2-1; TRBD1 is a possible D gene (5 bases). This CDR3 is 13 amino acids long. V was pared by 4 bases and J by 5 bases, with 9 bases between. Germline V gene sequence: CDR1 MNHEY, CDR2 SMNVEV (reference sequence). The CDR3 DNA follows: TGTGCCAGCAGTTCGGGCAGGGACAATGAGCAGTTCTTC. Translation: CASSSGRDNEQFF.

The chain is built from TRBV11-3 and TRBJ2-1; D uncertain. Germline CDR1 SGHNT, CDR2 YENEEA. The CDR3 has 12 amino acids. V was clipped by 5 bases and J by 3 bases, with 5 bases between them. CDR3 DNA sequence: TGTGCCAGCAGCCCCCACTACAATGAGCAGTTCTTC. This codes for CASSPHYNEQFF.